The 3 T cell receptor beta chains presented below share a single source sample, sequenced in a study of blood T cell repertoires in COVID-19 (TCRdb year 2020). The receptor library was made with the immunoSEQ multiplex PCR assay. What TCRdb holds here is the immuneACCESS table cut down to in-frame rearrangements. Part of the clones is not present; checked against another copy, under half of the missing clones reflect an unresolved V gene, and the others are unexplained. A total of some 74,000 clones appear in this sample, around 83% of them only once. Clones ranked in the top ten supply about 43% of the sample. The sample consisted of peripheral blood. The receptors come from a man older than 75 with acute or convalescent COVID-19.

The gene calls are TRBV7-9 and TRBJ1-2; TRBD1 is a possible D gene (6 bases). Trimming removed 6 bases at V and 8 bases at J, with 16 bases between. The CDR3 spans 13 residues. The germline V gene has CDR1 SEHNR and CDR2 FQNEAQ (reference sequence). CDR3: CASRRTDSLGYTF. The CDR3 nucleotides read TGTGCCAGCAGACGAACGGACAGCCTAGGCTACACCTTC.

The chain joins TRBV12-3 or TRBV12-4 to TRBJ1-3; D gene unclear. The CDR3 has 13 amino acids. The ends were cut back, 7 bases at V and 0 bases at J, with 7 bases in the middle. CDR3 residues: CASIPSSGNTIYF. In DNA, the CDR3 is TGTGCCAGCATCCCGAGCTCTGGAAACACCATATATTTT.

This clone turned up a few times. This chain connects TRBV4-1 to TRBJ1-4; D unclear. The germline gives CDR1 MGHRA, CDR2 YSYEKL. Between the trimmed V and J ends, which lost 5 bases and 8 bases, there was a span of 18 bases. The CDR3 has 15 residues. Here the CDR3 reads CASSLRLLTREKLFF. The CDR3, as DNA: TGCGCCAGCAGCTTACGACTGCTTACGCGGGAAAAACTGTTTTTT.